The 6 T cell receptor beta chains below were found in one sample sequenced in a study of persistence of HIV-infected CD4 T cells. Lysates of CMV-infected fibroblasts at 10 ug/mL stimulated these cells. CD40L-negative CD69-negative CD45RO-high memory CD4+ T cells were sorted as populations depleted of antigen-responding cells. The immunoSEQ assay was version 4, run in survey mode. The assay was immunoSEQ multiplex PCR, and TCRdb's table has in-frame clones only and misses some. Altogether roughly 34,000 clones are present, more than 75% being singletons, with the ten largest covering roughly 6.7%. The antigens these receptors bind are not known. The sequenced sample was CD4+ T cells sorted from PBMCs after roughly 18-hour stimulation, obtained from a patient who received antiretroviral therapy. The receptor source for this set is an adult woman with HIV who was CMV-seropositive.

The CDR3 DNA sequence: TGTGCCAGCAGTTTATACTTCTTAGGAGGCTACACCTTC. Protein: CASSLYFLGGYTF. The chain joins TRBV12-3 or TRBV12-4 to TRBJ1-2; D not resolved. The CDR3 is 13 amino acids. Trimming shortened V by 2 bases and J by 8 bases, and 12 bases separated the two germline ends.

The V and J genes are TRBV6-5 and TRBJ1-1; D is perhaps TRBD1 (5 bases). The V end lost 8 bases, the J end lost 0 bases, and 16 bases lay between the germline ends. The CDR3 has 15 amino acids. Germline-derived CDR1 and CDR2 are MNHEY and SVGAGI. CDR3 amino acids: CASGKAGRMNTEAFF. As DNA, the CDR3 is TGTGCCAGCGGGAAGGCAGGGAGGATGAACACTGAAGCTTTCTTT.

The CDR3 nucleotides read TGTGCCAGCAGCTTGGAGGGTCCTGGGGCCAACGTCCTGACTTTC. Protein product: CASSLEGPGANVLTF. This rearrangement joins TRBV5-6 to TRBJ2-6; no clear D. The V gene lost 0 bases and the J gene lost 2 bases, with 6 bases spanning the gap. There are 15 residues in the CDR3. Germline V CDR1 and CDR2: SGHDT, YYEEEE.

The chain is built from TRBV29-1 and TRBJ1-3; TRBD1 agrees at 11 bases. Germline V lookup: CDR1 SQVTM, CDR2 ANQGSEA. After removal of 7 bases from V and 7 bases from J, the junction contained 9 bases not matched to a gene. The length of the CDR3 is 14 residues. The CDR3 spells CSASTGTGGNTIYF. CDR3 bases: TGCAGCGCATCAACCGGGACAGGGGGTAACACCATATATTTT. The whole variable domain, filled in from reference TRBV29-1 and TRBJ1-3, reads SAVISQKPSRDICQRGTSLTIQCQVDSQVTMMFWYRQQPGQSLTLIATANQGSEATYESGFVIDKFPISRPNLTFSTLTVSNMSPEDSSIYLCSASTGTGGNTIYFGEGSWLTVV.

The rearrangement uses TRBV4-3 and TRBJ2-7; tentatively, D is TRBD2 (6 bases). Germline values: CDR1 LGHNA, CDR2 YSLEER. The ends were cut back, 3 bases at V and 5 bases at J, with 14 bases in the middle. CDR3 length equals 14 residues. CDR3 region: CASSHGTVRDEQYF. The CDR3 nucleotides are TGCGCCAGCAGCCACGGGACTGTTCGGGACGAGCAGTACTTC.

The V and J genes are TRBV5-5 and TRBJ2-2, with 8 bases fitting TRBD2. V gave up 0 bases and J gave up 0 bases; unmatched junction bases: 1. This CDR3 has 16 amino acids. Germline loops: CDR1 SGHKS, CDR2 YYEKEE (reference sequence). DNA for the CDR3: TGTGCCAGCAGCTTGGCCGGGGGGGCGAACACCGGGGAGCTGTTTTTT. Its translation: CASSLAGGANTGELFF.